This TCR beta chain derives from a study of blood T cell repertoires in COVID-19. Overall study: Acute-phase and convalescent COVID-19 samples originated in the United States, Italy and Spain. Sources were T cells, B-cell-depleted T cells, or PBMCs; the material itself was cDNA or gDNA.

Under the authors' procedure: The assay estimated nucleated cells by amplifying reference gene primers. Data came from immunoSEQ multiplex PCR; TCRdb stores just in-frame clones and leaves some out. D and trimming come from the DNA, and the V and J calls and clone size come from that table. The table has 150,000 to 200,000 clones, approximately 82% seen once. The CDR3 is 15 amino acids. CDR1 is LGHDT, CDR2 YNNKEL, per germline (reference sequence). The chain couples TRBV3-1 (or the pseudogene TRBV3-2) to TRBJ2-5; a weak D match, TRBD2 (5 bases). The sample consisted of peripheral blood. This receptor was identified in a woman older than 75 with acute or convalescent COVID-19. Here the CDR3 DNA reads TGTGGCCAGCCGTGGTCCCCTAGCCCCCAAGAGACCCAGTACTTC. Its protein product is CGQPWSPSPQETQYF.